Given below is one T cell receptor beta chain in context. The antigen remains unidentified. This record belongs to a study of OX40 agonist ivuxolimab in advanced cancers. This CDR3 is 14 amino acids long. Germline V gene sequence: CDR1 SGDLS, CDR2 YYNGEE. V gave up 3 bases and J gave up 1 base, with 10 bases separating them. The study, taken as a whole, reports: Researchers did not determine the expanded peripheral T cells' antigen specificity.

Generated by immunoSEQ multiplex PCR, the TCRdb table keeps only in-frame clones and is missing some. The table has 25,000 to 30,000 clones, around 85% seen once. Source: CD4+ or CD8+ T cells sorted from blood, taken in a trial of the OX40 agonist ivuxolimab. This receptor was obtained from an adult with an advanced solid tumor such as melanoma, head and neck, liver or kidney cancer. The V and J genes are TRBV9 and TRBJ2-5; D may be TRBD2 (6 bases). The CDR3 nucleotides read TGTGCCAGCAGCGGCGGGGCTTCCCAAGAGACCCAGTACTTC. This sequence encodes CASSGGASQETQYF.